This TCR beta chain was sequenced for a study of T cell changes during pregnancy in multiple sclerosis. Germline V gene lookup returns CDR1 SGHAT and CDR2 FQDESV (reference sequence). Trimming left V 2 bases short and J 5 bases short, with 12 bases between. CDR3 length: 14 residues. Data came from immunoSEQ multiplex PCR; TCRdb stores just in-frame clones and leaves some out. The sample lists roughly 38,000 clones, 80% to 95% occurring once. The chain joins TRBV11-1 to TRBJ2-5; a weak D match, TRBD2 (6 bases). The source of this sequence is a female donor with multiple sclerosis, enrolled in a pregnancy study. The sequences come from CD8+ T cells from peripheral blood mononuclear cells, collected in the first trimester of pregnancy. The CDR3 coding sequence is TGTGCCAGCAGCTTACCCGCGGGGAGGGAGACCCAGTACTTC. This gives the protein CASSLPAGRETQYF.